This T cell receptor beta chain was captured in a study of cytomegalovirus exposure and HLA in healthy donors. Findings of the study overall: It was assumed in the presence/absence analyses that sequencing depth was roughly uniform across donors. Most TCR sequences were seen very rarely across donors, but some public TCRs occurred in many.

The PCR was carried out with 60 Vbeta primers and 13 Jbeta primers. Clones were read by immunoSEQ multiplex PCR, and TCRdb kept only the in-frame ones, dropping some. The table includes roughly 150,000 clones, roughly 76% detected once. Healthy bone marrow donors made up the donor group. Donors showed nominal health when sampled, although they likely had unrecorded immune exposures. The CDR3 totals 16 residues. Germline CDR1 and CDR2: SEHNR and FQNEAQ (reference sequence). V was pared by 6 bases and J by 3 bases, with 21 bases between. Turning to this clone: The antigen remains unidentified.

The chain couples TRBV7-9 to TRBJ2-7, with a weak D call TRBD2 (5 bases). The sample was PBMCs. This TCR was recovered from a female donor in good health and CMV-seronegative. CDR3 nucleotides: TGTGCCAGCAGGCTCCCGGACGGAGCGGTTTGCTACGAGCAGTACTTC. Protein sequence: CASRLPDGAVCYEQYF. Together with reference TRBV7-9 and TRBJ2-7, the CDR3 gives the full variable domain: DTGVSQNPRHKITKRGQNVTFRCDPISEHNRLYWYRQTLGQGPEFLTYFQNEAQLEKSRLLSDRFSAERPKGSFSTLEIQRTEQGDSAMYLCASRLPDGAVCYEQYFGPGTRLTVT.